This T cell receptor beta chain was sequenced in a study of blood T cell repertoires in COVID-19 (dated by TCRdb to the early 2020s). Background on the whole study: Collaborator samples came from the United States, Italy and Spain and covered acute and convalescent phases of COVID-19. The material from the prospective study consisted of cDNA or gDNA derived from T cells, B-cell-depleted T cells, or PBMCs. The dataset comprised deeply sampled blood TCRbeta repertoires from subjects exposed to, actively infected with, or recovered from COVID-19. A freely available public database, intended as a resource for researchers studying the immune response to SARS-CoV-2, is where the repertoires were released. Samples came from the ongoing ImmuneRACE study (first 160 participants) plus 1,254 subjects from 6 global collaborators. Nearly every sample came with metadata listing a de-identified subject ID, COVID-19 status, age in years and sex. Where HLA class I and class II types were available, the types were taken from metadata supplied by the sample provider, not from assay-based typing.

Concerning this clone: Its antigen is currently not known. Base quality data are lacking; no much larger clone is found one base away.

The collaborating institutions used their own protocols to collect whole blood in K2EDTA tubes. For TCRbeta analysis, collaborator samples were shipped as frozen whole blood, as isolated PBMCs, or as DNA extracted from either sample type. The immunoSEQ Assay, a bias-controlled multiplex PCR, was used to amplify TCRbeta CDR3 regions from genomic DNA. The study's own analysis went as follows. The number of nucleated cells in each sample was estimated from the amplification of reference gene primers within the assay. To quantify the absolute abundance of each unique TCRbeta CDR3 rearrangement, sequence reads were collapsed and filtered. For each sample, productive Simpson clonality was calculated by taking the square root of Simpson's diversity index across productive rearrangements. Imported from immuneACCESS, the table was reduced by TCRdb to in-frame sequences with V and J called. These copies leave out some clones; in studies compared against another copy, an unresolved V gene accounts for under half, and the cause of the remainder is not known. The D gene and trimming were derived from the DNA, and the V and J assignments and clone size from that table. Recorded for this sample are fewer than 300,000 clones; roughly 80% of them occurred a single time. The ten largest clones capture just over 2.5% of the sample.

The CDR3 spans 14 residues, from the cysteine through the phenylalanine. The retained sequence is limited to the CDR3, 42 bases, with the frame set at the first base. For CDR1 and CDR2, the germline V gene lists SGHVS and FQNEAQ. Trimming at the junction amounts to 2 bases on V and 2 bases on J, and the germline ends lie 9 bases apart. On the study overall, not on this receptor specifically: The quantity of clinical and demographic metadata differed by source and by participant and was supplied without curation.

This sequence was found in a woman in her 70s with active or convalescent COVID-19. Recombination linked TRBV7-8 to TRBJ1-1; the D gene cannot be resolved reliably. The source material was peripheral blood. The nucleotide sequence reads TGTGCCAGCAGCTTAAGTGAGGGTAACACTGAAGCTTTCTTT. Protein translation: CASSLSEGNTEAFF. The CDR3 plus the reference TRBV7-8 and TRBJ1-1 genes for the other parts give the full variable domain: GAGVSQSPRYKVAKRGQDVALRCDPISGHVSLFWYQQALGQGPEFLTYFQNEAQLDKSGLPSDRFFAERPEGSVSTLKIQRTQQEDSAVYLCASSLSEGNTEAFFGQGTRLTVV.